The entry below describes one T cell receptor (beta chain). The CDR3 runs 16 residues. The germline CDR1 and CDR2 sequences are MNHEY and SVGAGI. This specimen comes from a study of monozygotic twins with inflammatory bowel disease. Added by template switching were UMIs that each held a 6-nucleotide sample barcode. The study subjected TCRalpha and TCRbeta cDNA to two nested PCRs of around 15 and 9 cycles. TCRdb reprocessed the 5' RACE reads and reports one entry per CDR3 protein, with no DNA. Seen in this sample are a few hundred thousand distinct CDR3 sequences; the ten most common clones hold 2.5% to 3%. RNA in its total form was extracted from whole blood, and T cells were not sorted.

The source material was blood. The source is a human donor with ulcerative colitis or Crohn's disease, or a healthy co-twin of an affected twin (not recorded which). The V call is TRBV6-5, the J call TRBJ2-5; TCRdb selects TRBD2, and the lack of DNA leaves this call unchecked. CDR3 sequence: CASSYPSRLGQETQYF.